The 4 T cell receptor beta chains below were found in one sample sequenced in a study of molecular identifiers for immune sequencing clone quantification. TCRdb independently ran MiXCR on the PCR reads; one entry per CDR3 protein. The table lists about 500,000 distinct CDR3 sequences, under 30% of them singletons. Sequencing was carried out using naive CD8+ T cells from blood, with Jurkat cell RNA spiked in. Sample subset: FACS-sorted CD8+CD4-CCR7+CD45RA+ naive T cells. These receptors were taken from a human donor in good health. Some libraries in this study had Jurkat cell RNA spiked in.

Comment on this clonotype: A single base separates this from a much larger clone, so it may be a read error. This chain connects TRBV5-6 to TRBJ1-1; possibly TRBD1 for D (5 bases). This CDR3 region has 14 residues. Germline V gene lookup returns CDR1 SGHDT and CDR2 YYEEEE. Trimming stripped 0 bases from V and 6 bases from J, with 12 bases between. CDR3 sequence reads: CASSLVPETAEAFF. Written as DNA, the CDR3 is TGTGCCAGCAGCTTGGTCCCAGAGACAGCTGAAGCTTTCTTT.

As for this clonotype: Its ends do not fully match the called genes, so a read error is possible. The chain links TRBV5-1 to TRBJ1-4, with D perhaps TRBD1 (5 bases). This CDR3 has 13 residues. The germline V gene encodes CDR1 SGHRS and CDR2 YFSETQ. This CDR3 reads CASGLGDSEKLFF. CDR3 in DNA: TGCGCCAGCGGCTTGGGCGACAGTGAAAAACTGTTTTTT.

This clonotype was detected ten times or more. The V gene is TRBV20-1, the J gene TRBJ2-3, with D possibly being TRBD2 (7 bases). CDR3 size: 13 residues. Trimming shortened V by 5 bases and J by 4 bases, and 13 bases separated the two germline ends. Per the germline V gene, CDR1 is DFQATT and CDR2 is SNEGSKA (reference sequence). As DNA, the CDR3 is TGCAGTGCTGAGGGGGGGGGGCCAGATACGCAGTATTTT. This translates into CSAEGGGPDTQYF.

Worth noting for this clonotype: The junction departs from the called germline gene at one end, perhaps through a read error. The V and J genes are TRBV29-1 and TRBJ2-5, with 8 bases fitting TRBD1. The length of the CDR3 is 15 residues. Germline CDR1 reads SQVTM; CDR2 reads ANQGSEA. This CDR3 is CSVVSWEDREETQCF. The CDR3 DNA sequence: TGCAGCGTTGTTTCTTGGGAGGACAGGGAAGAGACCCAGTGCTTC.